What follows are 15 T cell receptor beta chains derived from one specimen sequenced in a study of identical twins. TCRdb redid the calling of the 5' RACE reads with MiXCR, one entry per CDR3 protein. The table shows around 1.7 million distinct CDR3 sequences, with around 29% occurring only once. Sequenced material: cord blood. These receptors originate from a newborn girl in good health.

Turning to this clonotype: One end of the junction does not line up with germline, which may come from a read error. This sequence joins TRBV12-3 or TRBV12-4 and TRBJ2-2; D perhaps matches TRBD1 (5 bases). This CDR3 region has 14 residues. The CDR3 here is CASSFMTDTVELFF. CDR3 nucleotide sequence: TGTGCCAGCAGTTTTATGACAGACACCGTGGAGCTGTTTTTT.

The chain couples TRBV20-1 to TRBJ2-5; 7 positions match TRBD2. Trimming cost V 0 bases and J 5 bases; bases outside gene matches: 9. Germline CDR1 is DFQATT and CDR2 is SNEGSKA (reference sequence). The CDR3 consists of 15 residues. CDR3 nucleotide sequence: TGCAGTGCTAGAGATGAGGCGGGAGTAGGGGAGACCCAGTACTTC. Translating it yields CSARDEAGVGETQYF.

This clonotype was seen a few times. The chain combines TRBV9 with TRBJ2-3, with D possibly being TRBD2 (5 bases). This CDR3 contains 16 residues. Germline V CDR1 and CDR2: SGDLS, YYNGEE. V lost 4 bases to trimming and J lost 2 bases, with 17 bases between them. This CDR3 reads CASSPQNQRLTDTQYF. In DNA, the CDR3 is TGTGCCAGCAGCCCCCAGAACCAGCGGCTCACAGATACGCAGTATTTT.

This clonotype has just a few counts. This rearrangement joins TRBV11-2 to TRBJ2-1, with D perhaps matching TRBD1 or TRBD2 (5 bases each). CDR3 length: 18 amino acids. The germline V and J ends were trimmed by 1 base and 6 bases, with 22 bases remaining between them. From germline, CDR1 is SGHAT and CDR2 FQNNGV. The CDR3 DNA is TGTGCCAGCAGCTTAGGGAGTTACCGGGACCACCGGGCCAATGAGCAGTTCTTC. Encoded protein: CASSLGSYRDHRANEQFF.

V usage is TRBV2 and J usage is TRBJ2-1, with 9 bases aligning to TRBD2. This CDR3 has 15 residues. V was pared by 11 bases and J by 0 bases, with 8 bases of the junction left unmatched. From germline, CDR1 is SNHLY and CDR2 FYNNEI. The CDR3 DNA is TGTGCCTCCTCGTCTAGCGGGAACTCCTACAATGAGCAGTTCTTC. It encodes CASSSSGNSYNEQFF.

This clonotype was found a few times. The gene calls are TRBV12-3 or TRBV12-4 and TRBJ2-7; possible D gene TRBD2, 6 bases. Trimming took off 5 bases at V and 2 bases at J, with 16 bases between the two ends. The CDR3 is 15 amino acids. The CDR3 sequence: CASSAPGLPAYEQYF. DNA for the CDR3: TGTGCCAGCAGTGCCCCGGGACTCCCAGCCTACGAGCAGTACTTC.

For this clonotype: The junction does not match germline at one end; this may be a read error. This sequence joins TRBV9 and TRBJ2-1, with D tentatively TRBD1 (6 bases). Germline loops: CDR1 SGDLS, CDR2 YYNGEE. The CDR3 spans 17 residues. CDR3 sequence (DNA): TGTGCCAGCAGCTCTCAAACAGGGATCCGTTCCTACAATGAGCGGTACTTC. Translating it yields CASSSQTGIRSYNERYF.

The genes are TRBV28 and TRBJ2-1; D gene ambiguous. The CDR3 covers 14 residues. V was shortened by 2 bases and J by 3 bases, with 8 bases between the two germline ends. Germline lookup yields CDR1 MDHEN and CDR2 SYDVKM. CDR3 DNA sequence: TGTGCCAGCAGTTTACGGGTATACTACAATGAGCAGTTCTTC. Its translation: CASSLRVYYNEQFF.

V is TRBV13 and J is TRBJ2-1; 8 bases map to TRBD1. V was pared by 5 bases and J by 7 bases, with 13 bases of the junction left unmatched. The CDR3 loop spans 16 amino acids. Germline V gives CDR1 PRHDT, CDR2 FYEKMQ (reference sequence). CDR3 region: CASSLTHRGMWNEQFF. CDR3 in DNA: TGTGCCAGCAGCCTGACACACAGGGGGATGTGGAATGAGCAGTTCTTC.

This clonotype was recorded many times. V and J are TRBV12-3 or TRBV12-4 and TRBJ1-2; 7 nucleotides line up with TRBD1. V dropped 5 bases and J dropped 4; count of bases not matched to a gene: 4. The CDR3 length is 13 residues. CDR3: CASSHPGGYGYTF. As DNA, the CDR3 is TGTGCCAGCAGTCACCCAGGGGGCTATGGCTACACCTTC.

The gene calls are TRBV2 and TRBJ2-7; D uncertain. Germline V CDR1 and CDR2: SNHLY, FYNNEI. The CDR3 extends over 15 amino acids. V lost 4 bases and J lost 7, with 20 bases in between. The CDR3 protein is CASSVVGLSYNEQYF. CDR3 coding DNA: TGTGCCAGCAGTGTGGTAGGCCTCTCCTACAATGAGCAGTACTTC.

This clonotype has a handful of counts. This chain joins TRBV28 and TRBJ2-7; the D gene is possibly TRBD1 (5 bases). The CDR3 extends over 15 amino acids. Germline values: CDR1 MDHEN, CDR2 SYDVKM. Trimming removed 9 bases at V and 3 bases at J, with 21 bases between. The CDR3 bases are TGTGCCAGTGTGGAAAGGGGAAGCGCCCACTACGAGCAGTACTTC. It translates to CASVERGSAHYEQYF. Full variable domain (rest looked up from reference TRBV28 and TRBJ2-7): DVKVTQSSRYLVKRTGEKVFLECVQDMDHENMFWYRQDPGLGLRLIYFSYDVKMKEKGDIPEGYSVSREKKERFSLILESASTNQTSMYLCASVERGSAHYEQYFGPGTRLTVT.

This clonotype was observed a handful of times. This rearrangement joins TRBV6-5 to TRBJ2-3; the D is unclear. The germline gives CDR1 MNHEY, CDR2 SVGAGI. The CDR3 covers 15 residues. Trimming stripped 0 bases from V and 2 bases from J, with 9 bases between. This CDR3 reads CASSYSMRLTDTQYF. For the CDR3, the DNA is TGTGCCAGCAGTTACTCGATGCGGCTCACAGATACGCAGTATTTT.

About this clonotype itself: A read error may produce the germline difference seen at one junction end. The chain recombines TRBV12-3 or TRBV12-4 with TRBJ2-5, with D uncertain. This CDR3 contains 12 residues. CDR3 bases: TGTGCCAGCAGTTTATTTCGGACGACCGAGTACTTC. Translation gives CASSLFRTTEYF.

The rearrangement uses TRBV6-6 and TRBJ1-6; 8 nucleotides agree with TRBD1. The CDR3 extends over 15 amino acids. From germline, CDR1 is MNHNY and CDR2 SVGAGI (reference sequence). J gave up 7 bases and V 6 bases, and 8 bases lay outside the gene matches. CDR3 DNA sequence: TGTGCCAGCAGCCTCCGGGACAGGACCAATTCACCCCTCCACTTT. Translation gives CASSLRDRTNSPLHF.